Listed below are T cell receptor beta chains from one sample, sequenced in a study of blood T cell repertoires in COVID-19. The protocol was immunoSEQ multiplex PCR, while the TCRdb copy is restricted to in-frame clones and leaves out a portion. The sample contains 100,000 to 110,000 clones, approximately 87% of which appear only once. Source material: peripheral blood. All receptors derive from a human donor in a cohort sampled during active COVID-19. Both conserved end residues are part of each CDR3. A D gene is named only where the DNA matches it firmly. Clone size is stated in some rows and not others, as once, few, many or a class when expanded.

TRBJ1-4,.,TRBV27,.,TGTGCCAGCGGGAGGGGTCGGAATGAAAAACTGTTTTTT,CASGRGRNEKLFF
TRBJ2-4,TRBD2,TRBV3-1/TRBV3-2,.,TGTGCCAGCAGCCCAATCCAAGCTAGCGGGGGGGCGAACAAAAACATTCAGTACTTC,CASSPIQASGGANKNIQYF
TRBJ2-1,TRBD2,TRBV10-3,.,TGTGCCGCCATACTAGCGGGAGGGTCCTCGGGCAATGAGCAGTTCTTC,CAAILAGGSSGNEQFF
TRBJ1-2,.,TRBV29-1,.,TGCAGCGCAGAAGGGAGGTATCCTAACTATGGCTACACCTTC,CSAEGRYPNYGYTF
TRBJ2-5,.,TRBV19,.,TGTGCCAGTAGTCCGAGGAACCTAGGCGAGACCCAGTACTTC,CASSPRNLGETQYF
TRBJ2-6,TRBD1,TRBV5-6,.,TGTGCCAGCAGCCCGGGGCCGGGACAGGGTCCTGGGGCCAACGTCCTGACTTTC,CASSPGPGQGPGANVLTF
TRBJ2-5,.,TRBV29-1,.,TGCAGCGTAGGATCGGGTGCGGAGACCCAGTACTTC,CSVGSGAETQYF
TRBJ1-4,.,TRBV30,.,TGTGCCTGGAGCCAACGGGGGGGAAAACTGTTTTTT,CAWSQRGGKLFF
TRBJ1-2,.,TRBV29-1,.,TGCAGCGTTGAACGGGAGACGGTCTATGGCTACACCTTC,CSVERETVYGYTF
TRBJ2-7,TRBD2,TRBV3-1/TRBV3-2,few,TGTGCCAGCAGCCAAGTCCCTAGCGGGAGGCGGAACTACGAGCAGTACTTC,CASSQVPSGRRNYEQYF
TRBJ2-7,.,TRBV5-1,.,TGCGCCAGCAGCTTGGCCGTAATGGCAACCTACGAGCAGTACTTC,CASSLAVMATYEQYF
TRBJ2-1,TRBD2,TRBV6-6,.,TGTGCCAGCAGTCTTAGCGGGGTTTCCTACAATGAGCAGTTCTTC,CASSLSGVSYNEQFF
TRBJ2-7,TRBD1,TRBV7-9,.,TGTGCCAGCAGCTCCGACCCCGAGACAGGGAGCTCCTACGAGCAGTACTTC,CASSSDPETGSSYEQYF
TRBJ2-1,TRBD1,TRBV25-1,.,TGTGCCAGCACCGGGGCTCCGGGACAGGGGGGAAATGAGCAGTTCTTC,CASTGAPGQGGNEQFF
TRBJ2-5,TRBD1,TRBV5-6,.,TGTGCCAGCAGCTTCGTGAGGACAGGGGAAGAGACCCAGTACTTC,CASSFVRTGEETQYF
TRBJ2-7,TRBD2,TRBV7-9,few,TGTGCCAGCTCCCACAATCCGGGCCTAGCGGGAGGGAGCTCCTACGAGCAGTACTTC,CASSHNPGLAGGSSYEQYF
TRBJ2-5,TRBD1,TRBV14,.,TGTGCCAGCAGCCTCTACAGGGGGCATCGAGAGACCCAGTACTTC,CASSLYRGHRETQYF
TRBJ1-2,.,TRBV7-2,.,TGTGCCAGCAGCCCCGGGCGGGGGCTGGGCTATGGCTACACCTTC,CASSPGRGLGYGYTF
TRBJ2-1,TRBD1,TRBV9,.,TGTGCCAGCAGCGTAGATGACGGACAGGGGGTTGGTGAGCAGTTCTTC,CASSVDDGQGVGEQFF
TRBJ2-7,.,TRBV2,.,TGTGCCAGCAGTTTGGGACACTACTACGAGCAGTACTTC,CASSLGHYYEQYF
TRBJ1-4,.,TRBV3-1/TRBV3-2,.,TGTGCCAGCAGCCGATGTGGCGGCAATGAAAAACTGTTTTTT,CASSRCGGNEKLFF
TRBJ2-3,TRBD1,TRBV11-3,.,TGTGCCAGCAGCTTAAGTTTCCCTAGCCCGACAGGGGTGACAGATACGCAGTATTTT,CASSLSFPSPTGVTDTQYF
TRBJ1-1,.,TRBV3-1/TRBV3-2,.,TGTGCCAGCAGAGAAAGTGGAGGGGCAGGAAACACTGAAGCTTTCTTT,CASRESGGAGNTEAFF
TRBJ2-1,TRBD2,TRBV7-9,.,TGTGCCAGCAGCTCCCCGGCTAGCGGCAACAATGAGCAGTTCTTC,CASSSPASGNNEQFF
TRBJ1-2,.,TRBV5-6,.,TGTGCCAGCAGCTCTTGGACAGTAAAAAACTATGGCTACACCTTC,CASSSWTVKNYGYTF
TRBJ2-3,TRBD2,TRBV11-3,.,TGTGCCAGCAGCTTAGCTAGCGGCGGCGGAGATACGCAGTATTTT,CASSLASGGGDTQYF
TRBJ1-5,TRBD1,TRBV10-3,.,TGTGCCATCAGCGAGAGACAGGGGAATCAGCCCCAGCATTTT,CAISERQGNQPQHF
TRBJ1-6,TRBD1,TRBV6-5,.,TGTGCCAGCAAACAGGGGTCCAATTCACCCCTCCACTTT,CASKQGSNSPLHF
TRBJ2-1,.,TRBV2,.,TGTGCCAGCCGAAGAACTCAGGGTTGGGATGAGCAGTTCTTC,CASRRTQGWDEQFF
TRBJ1-2,TRBD1,TRBV3-1/TRBV3-2,.,TGTGCCAGCAGCTTACGACAGGGGGATGGCTACACCTTC,CASSLRQGDGYTF
TRBJ1-4,TRBD1,TRBV6-5,.,TGTGCCAGCAGTAGACAGGGGTCGACTAATGAAAAACTGTTTTTT,CASSRQGSTNEKLFF
TRBJ1-2,.,TRBV19,.,TGTGCCAGTAGTACAGCGTCAAGCGATTATGGCTACACCTTC,CASSTASSDYGYTF
TRBJ1-2,TRBD1,TRBV9,.,TGTGCCAGCAGCGCGACAGGGACCCCTTATGGCTACACCTTC,CASSATGTPYGYTF
TRBJ2-1,.,TRBV10-3,.,TGTGCCATCAGTCGTAGCGGACCTGTCTACAATGAGCAGTTCTTC,CAISRSGPVYNEQFF
TRBJ1-5,.,TRBV18,.,TGTGCCAGCTCACTTTCCGGGGGACAGCCCCAGCATTTT,CASSLSGGQPQHF
TRBJ1-1,TRBD1,TRBV2,.,TGTGCCAGCAAACCAAGGACAGGGGACACTGAAGCTTTCTTT,CASKPRTGDTEAFF
TRBJ2-7,.,TRBV7-9,.,TGTGCCAGCAGACTCGGCTACGAGCAGTACTTC,CASRLGYEQYF
TRBJ1-2,TRBD1,TRBV6-1,.,TGTGCCAGCAGTGAACCGGGACAGGGGGCGTTTGGCTACACCTTC,CASSEPGQGAFGYTF
TRBJ2-1,TRBD2,TRBV30,once,TGTGCCTGGAGAGGACTAGCGGGAGTGTATGAGCAGTTCTTC,CAWRGLAGVYEQFF
TRBJ2-3,.,TRBV12-5,.,TGTGCTAGTGGTTTAGGGGGGGATGGAAATACGCAGTATTTT,CASGLGGDGNTQYF
TRBJ2-3,TRBD2,TRBV5-5,once,TGTGCCAGCAGCCCTTACTTGACTAGCGGGGTCGGAGATACGCAGTATTTT,CASSPYLTSGVGDTQYF
TRBJ2-1,.,TRBV2,.,TGTGCCAGCAACGCCAGGACATACAATGAGCAGTTCTTC,CASNARTYNEQFF
TRBJ2-5,TRBD2,TRBV5-1,.,TGCGCCAGCAGCCTCGGACTAGCGGGACAAGAGACCCAGTACTTC,CASSLGLAGQETQYF
TRBJ2-7,.,TRBV3-1/TRBV3-2,many,TGTGCCAGCAGCCGAGGGAAGGGGGTCGAGCAGTACTTC,CASSRGKGVEQYF
TRBJ2-7,TRBD1,TRBV29-1,.,TGCAGCGTTGACGGGACAGGGGGCGCCTACGAGCAGTACTTC,CSVDGTGGAYEQYF
TRBJ1-4,.,TRBV18,.,TGTGCCAGCTCACCTAATTCGATCTCGGGTGCAACTAATGAAAAACTGTTTTTT,CASSPNSISGATNEKLFF
TRBJ2-3,TRBD1,TRBV15,.,TGTGCCACCAGCAGAGCCGGCTTAGGGACAGTCACAGATACGCAGTATTTT,CATSRAGLGTVTDTQYF
TRBJ2-4,.,TRBV10-3,.,TGTGCCATCAGTGATTCGGATCAGGGGGCCAAAAACATTCAGTACTTC,CAISDSDQGAKNIQYF
TRBJ1-6,.,TRBV21-1,.,TGTGCCAGCAGCAAAAGGGTGGGGGGGGCACCCCTCCACTTT,CASSKRVGGAPLHF
TRBJ1-5,.,TRBV10-2,.,TGCGCCACTCGAACGGAGAATAGCAATCAGCCCCAGCATTTT,CATRTENSNQPQHF
TRBJ1-1,TRBD1,TRBV3-1/TRBV3-2,few,TGTGCCAGCAGCTTCGGACAGGGCAACACTGAAGCTTTCTTT,CASSFGQGNTEAFF
TRBJ1-2,.,TRBV27,.,TGTGCCAGCAGTTCCAGGGAGGGAGGCTACACCTTC,CASSSREGGYTF
TRBJ1-2,.,TRBV29-1,.,TGCAGCGTTCCCCGGGGGACCCATCCCTATGGCTACACCTTC,CSVPRGTHPYGYTF
TRBJ2-7,.,TRBV6-6,few,TGTGCCAGCAGGCCCTATAGCTACGAGCAGTACTTC,CASRPYSYEQYF
TRBJ2-5,.,TRBV18,.,TGTGCCAGCTCACCGGGGGGGCTTGAGACCCAGTACTTC,CASSPGGLETQYF
TRBJ1-3,TRBD1,TRBV6-6,.,TGTGCCAGCAGGACCGGGACAGGGGCCAACACCATATATTTT,CASRTGTGANTIYF
TRBJ2-7,.,TRBV2,.,TGTGCCAGCAGGACGGGATGGGGCTCCTACGAGCAGTACTTC,CASRTGWGSYEQYF
TRBJ2-3,TRBD2,TRBV9,.,TGTGCCAGCAGCGTACCCGGGACTAGCGGGACTAGCACAGATACGCAGTATTTT,CASSVPGTSGTSTDTQYF
TRBJ2-3,.,TRBV6-1,once,TGTGCCAGCAGTGAACGGGCGCGGGGCACAGATACGCAGTATTTT,CASSERARGTDTQYF